This T cell receptor beta chain was documented in a study of T cell repertoires in cytomegalovirus infection. By its share, this clonotype is medium-sized. Using its own MiXCR run on the reads, TCRdb lists one record per CDR3 protein. Here the sample spans about 530,000 distinct CDR3 sequences, 26% being singletons. The J segment lost 2 bases and the V segment lost 2 bases, leaving 6 bases of the junction unmatched. The CDR3 runs to 16 residues. Germline V lookup: CDR1 SGHTA, CDR2 FQGNSA. Sequencing was performed on PBMCs. This clonotype was sampled from a human donor in good health (CMV status not recorded). Some clones in this sample may be carry-over from other donors' samples. This sequence joins TRBV7-2 and TRBJ2-5, with 9 bases lining up with TRBD2. DNA of the CDR3: TGTGCCAGCAGCTTATTTAGCGGGAGAGGTCAAGAGACCCAGTACTTC. It encodes CASSLFSGRGQETQYF.